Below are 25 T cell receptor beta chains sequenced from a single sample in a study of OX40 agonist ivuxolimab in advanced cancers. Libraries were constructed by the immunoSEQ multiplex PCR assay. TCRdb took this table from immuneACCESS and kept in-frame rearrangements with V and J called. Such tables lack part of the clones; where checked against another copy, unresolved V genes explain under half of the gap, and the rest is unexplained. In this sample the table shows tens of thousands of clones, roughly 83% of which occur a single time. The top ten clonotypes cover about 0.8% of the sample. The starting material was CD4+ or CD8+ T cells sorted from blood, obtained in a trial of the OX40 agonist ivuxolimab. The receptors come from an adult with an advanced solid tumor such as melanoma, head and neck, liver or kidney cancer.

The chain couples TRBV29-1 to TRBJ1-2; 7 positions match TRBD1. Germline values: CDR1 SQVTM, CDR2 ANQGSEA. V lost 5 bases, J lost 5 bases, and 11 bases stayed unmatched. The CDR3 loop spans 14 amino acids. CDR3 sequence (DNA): TGCAGCGTTCATAACAGGGGTGGAGGGTATGGCTACACCTTC. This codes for CSVHNRGGGYGYTF.

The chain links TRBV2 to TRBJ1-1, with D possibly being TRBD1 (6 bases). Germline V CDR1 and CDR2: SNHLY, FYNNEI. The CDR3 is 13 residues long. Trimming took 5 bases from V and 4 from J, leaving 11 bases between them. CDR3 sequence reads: CASSTQGRTEAFF. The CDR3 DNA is TGTGCCAGCAGTACCCAGGGGCGCACTGAAGCTTTCTTT.

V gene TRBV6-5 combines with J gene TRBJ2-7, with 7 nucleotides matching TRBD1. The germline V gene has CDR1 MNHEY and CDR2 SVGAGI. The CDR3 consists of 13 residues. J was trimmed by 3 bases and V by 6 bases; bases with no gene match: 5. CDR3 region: CASSPRDSYEQYF. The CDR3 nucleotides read TGTGCCAGCAGCCCTCGGGACAGCTACGAGCAGTACTTC.

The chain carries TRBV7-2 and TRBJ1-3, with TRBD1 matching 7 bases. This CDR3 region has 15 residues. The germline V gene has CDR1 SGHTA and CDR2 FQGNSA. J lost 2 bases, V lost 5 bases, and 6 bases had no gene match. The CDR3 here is CASSPQGDAGNTIYF. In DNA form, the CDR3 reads TGTGCCAGCAGCCCCCAGGGGGACGCTGGAAACACCATATATTTT.

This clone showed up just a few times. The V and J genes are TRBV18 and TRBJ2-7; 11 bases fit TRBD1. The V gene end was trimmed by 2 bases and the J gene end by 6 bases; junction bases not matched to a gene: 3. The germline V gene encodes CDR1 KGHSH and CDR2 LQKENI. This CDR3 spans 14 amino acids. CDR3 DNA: TGTGCCAGCTCACCAGGGACAGGGGGTCTCGAGCAGTACTTC. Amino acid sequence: CASSPGTGGLEQYF.

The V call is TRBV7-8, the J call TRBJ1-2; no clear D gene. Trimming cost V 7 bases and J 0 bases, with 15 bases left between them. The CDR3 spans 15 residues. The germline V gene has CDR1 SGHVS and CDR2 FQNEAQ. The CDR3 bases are TGTGCCAGCACCTTCCTACAAGGGACTAACTATGGCTACACCTTC. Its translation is CASTFLQGTNYGYTF.

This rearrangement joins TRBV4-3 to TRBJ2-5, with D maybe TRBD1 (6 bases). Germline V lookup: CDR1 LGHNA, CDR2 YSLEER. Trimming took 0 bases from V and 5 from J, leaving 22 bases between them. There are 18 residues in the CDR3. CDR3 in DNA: TGCGCCAGCAGCCAAGATCAAAATTCAGGCAGGGGATCCGAGACCCAGTACTTC. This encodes CASSQDQNSGRGSETQYF.

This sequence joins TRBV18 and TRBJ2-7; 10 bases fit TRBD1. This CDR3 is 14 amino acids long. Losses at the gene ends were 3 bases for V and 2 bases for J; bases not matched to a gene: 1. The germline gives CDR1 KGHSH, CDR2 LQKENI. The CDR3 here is CASSPGQGAYEQYF. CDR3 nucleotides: TGTGCCAGCTCACCCGGACAGGGGGCCTACGAGCAGTACTTC.

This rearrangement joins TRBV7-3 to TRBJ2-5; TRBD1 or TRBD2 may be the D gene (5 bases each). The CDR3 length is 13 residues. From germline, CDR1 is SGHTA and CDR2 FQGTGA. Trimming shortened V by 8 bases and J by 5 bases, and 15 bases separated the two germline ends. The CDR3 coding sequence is TGTGCCAGCTCGAGGGGATCCGGGGAGACCCAGTACTTC. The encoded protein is CASSRGSGETQYF.

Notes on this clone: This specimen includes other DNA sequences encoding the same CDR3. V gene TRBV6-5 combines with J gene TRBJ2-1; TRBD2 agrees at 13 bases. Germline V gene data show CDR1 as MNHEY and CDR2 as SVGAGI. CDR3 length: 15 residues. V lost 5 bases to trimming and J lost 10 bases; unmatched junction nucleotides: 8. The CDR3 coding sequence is TGTGCCAGCAGTAGGACTAGCGGGGGTCGGGGGGAGCAGTTCTTC. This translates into CASSRTSGGRGEQFF.

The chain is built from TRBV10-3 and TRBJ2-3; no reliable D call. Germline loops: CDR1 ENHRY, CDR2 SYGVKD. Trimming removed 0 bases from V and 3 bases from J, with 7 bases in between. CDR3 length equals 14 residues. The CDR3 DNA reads TGTGCCATCAGTGAGTCCGCTCGAACAGATACGCAGTATTTT. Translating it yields CAISESARTDTQYF.

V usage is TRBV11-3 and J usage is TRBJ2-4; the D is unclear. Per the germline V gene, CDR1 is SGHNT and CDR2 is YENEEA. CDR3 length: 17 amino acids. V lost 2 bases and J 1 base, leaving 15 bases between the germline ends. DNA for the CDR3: TGTGCCAGCAGCTTACCCCAGTCGTCCGAGGCCAAAAACATTCAGTACTTC. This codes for CASSLPQSSEAKNIQYF.

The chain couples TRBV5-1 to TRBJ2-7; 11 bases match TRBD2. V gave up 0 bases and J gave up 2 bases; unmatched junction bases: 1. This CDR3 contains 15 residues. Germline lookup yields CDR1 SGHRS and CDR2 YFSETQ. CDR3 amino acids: CASSLVAGGTYEQYF. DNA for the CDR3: TGCGCCAGCAGCTTGGTAGCGGGGGGGACCTACGAGCAGTACTTC.

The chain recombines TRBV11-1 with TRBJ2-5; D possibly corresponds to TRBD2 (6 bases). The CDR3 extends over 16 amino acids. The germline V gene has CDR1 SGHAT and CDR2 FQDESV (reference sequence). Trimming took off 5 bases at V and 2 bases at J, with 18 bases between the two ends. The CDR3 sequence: CASSQGHSGQQETQYF. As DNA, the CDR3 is TGTGCCAGCAGCCAAGGACACAGCGGGCAGCAAGAGACCCAGTACTTC.

CDR3 coding DNA: TGTGCCAGCACCCAGACGAAAGGATACAATGAGCAGTTCTTC. As protein: CASTQTKGYNEQFF. The rearrangement joins TRBV11-1 to TRBJ2-1; D remains ambiguous. The CDR3 is made up of 14 amino acids. Germline V gene lookup returns CDR1 SGHAT and CDR2 FQDESV (reference sequence). Trimming removed 7 bases from V and 4 bases from J, with 14 bases in between. The variable domain in full, completed from reference TRBV11-1 and TRBJ2-1, reads EAEVAQSPRYKITEKSQAVAFWCDPISGHATLYWYRQILGQGPELLVQFQDESVVDDSQLPKDRFSAERLKGVDSTLKIQPAELGDSAMYLCASTQTKGYNEQFFGPGTRLTVL.

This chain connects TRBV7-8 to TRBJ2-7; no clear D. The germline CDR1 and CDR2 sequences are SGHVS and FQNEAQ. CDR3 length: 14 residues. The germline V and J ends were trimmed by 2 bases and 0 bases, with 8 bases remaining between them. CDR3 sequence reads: CASSLLGTSYEQYF. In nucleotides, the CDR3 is TGTGCCAGCAGCTTACTTGGCACCTCCTACGAGCAGTACTTC.

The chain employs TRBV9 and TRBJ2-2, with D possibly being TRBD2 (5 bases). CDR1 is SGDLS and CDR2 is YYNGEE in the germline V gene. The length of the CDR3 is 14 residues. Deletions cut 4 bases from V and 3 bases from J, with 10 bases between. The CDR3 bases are TGTGCCAGCAGCCTCCGGGATTACACCGGGGAGCTGTTTTTT. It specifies CASSLRDYTGELFF.

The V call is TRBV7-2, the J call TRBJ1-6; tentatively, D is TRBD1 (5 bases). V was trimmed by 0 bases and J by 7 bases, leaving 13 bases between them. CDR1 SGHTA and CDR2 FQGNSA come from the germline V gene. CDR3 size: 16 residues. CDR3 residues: CASSLATGTGNSPLHF. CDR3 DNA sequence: TGTGCCAGCAGCTTAGCGACCGGGACGGGGAATTCACCCCTCCACTTT.

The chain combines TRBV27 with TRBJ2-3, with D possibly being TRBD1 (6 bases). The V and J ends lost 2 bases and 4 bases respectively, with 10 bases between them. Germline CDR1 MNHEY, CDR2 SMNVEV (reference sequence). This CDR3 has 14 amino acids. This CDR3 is CASSLRTVPDTQYF. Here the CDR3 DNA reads TGTGCCAGCAGTTTAAGGACAGTCCCAGATACGCAGTATTTT.

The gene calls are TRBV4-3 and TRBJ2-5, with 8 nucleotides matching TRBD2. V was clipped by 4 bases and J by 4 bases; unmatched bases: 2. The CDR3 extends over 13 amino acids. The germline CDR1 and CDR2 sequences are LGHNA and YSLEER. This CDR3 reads CASSRGTRETQYF. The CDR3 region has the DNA TGCGCCAGCAGCCGTGGGACTAGAGAGACCCAGTACTTC.

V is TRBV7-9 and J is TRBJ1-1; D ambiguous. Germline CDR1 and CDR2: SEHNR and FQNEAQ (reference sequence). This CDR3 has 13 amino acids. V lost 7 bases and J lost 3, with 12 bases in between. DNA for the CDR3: TGTGCCAGCATCAGAATCTCGGACACTGAAGCTTTCTTT. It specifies CASIRISDTEAFF. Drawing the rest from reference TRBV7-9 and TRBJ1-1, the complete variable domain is DTGVSQNPRHKITKRGQNVTFRCDPISEHNRLYWYRQTLGQGPEFLTYFQNEAQLEKSRLLSDRFSAERPKGSFSTLEIQRTEQGDSAMYLCASIRISDTEAFFGQGTRLTVV.

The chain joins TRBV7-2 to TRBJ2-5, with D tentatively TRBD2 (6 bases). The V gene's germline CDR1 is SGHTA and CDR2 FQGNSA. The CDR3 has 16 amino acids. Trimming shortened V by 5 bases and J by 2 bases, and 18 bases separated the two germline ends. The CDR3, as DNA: TGTGCCAGCAGCCCAAACGGGAGACTCACACAAGAGACCCAGTACTTC. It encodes CASSPNGRLTQETQYF.

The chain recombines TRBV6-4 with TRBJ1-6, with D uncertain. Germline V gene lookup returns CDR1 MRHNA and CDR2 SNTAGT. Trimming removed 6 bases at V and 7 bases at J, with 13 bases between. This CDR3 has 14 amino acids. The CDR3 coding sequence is TGTGCCAGCAGCCCGACTCACAGAAATTCACCCCTCCACTTT. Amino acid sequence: CASSPTHRNSPLHF.

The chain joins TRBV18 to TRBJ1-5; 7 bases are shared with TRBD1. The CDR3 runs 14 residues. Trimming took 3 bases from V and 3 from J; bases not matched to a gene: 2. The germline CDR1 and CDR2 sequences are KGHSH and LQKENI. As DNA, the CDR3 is TGTGCCAGCTCACCCCAGGGGGTCAATCAGCCCCAGCATTTT. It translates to CASSPQGVNQPQHF.

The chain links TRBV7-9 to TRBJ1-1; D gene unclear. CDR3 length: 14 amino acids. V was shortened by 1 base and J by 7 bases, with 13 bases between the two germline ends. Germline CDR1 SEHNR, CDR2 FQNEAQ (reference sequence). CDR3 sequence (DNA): TGTGCCAGCAGCTTAGGGCAGGCTCGGGATGAAGCTTTCTTT. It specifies CASSLGQARDEAFF.